This TCR beta chain emerged from a study of blood T cell repertoires in COVID-19. The overall study: Sample material is recorded as cDNA or gDNA derived from T cells, B-cell-depleted T cells, or PBMCs.

Those enrolled in Seattle joined during active infection and were followed longitudinally afterward. The length of the CDR3 is 11 residues. CDR1 SNHLY and CDR2 FYNNEI come from the germline V gene. V was cut by 6 bases and J by 3 bases, with 5 bases left in between. Sequencing used immunoSEQ multiplex PCR; TCRdb keeps in-frame clones, though not all of them. Of 250,000 to 400,000 clones in the sample, about 87% were seen once. Sequenced: peripheral blood. The chain carries TRBV2 and TRBJ1-2, with unresolved D. The TCR sequence derives from a woman in her thirties with COVID-19, enrolled during active disease. The CDR3 DNA sequence: TGTGCCAGCAGCGAGTACTATGGCTACACCTTC. This translates into CASSEYYGYTF.